This T cell receptor beta chain was recovered during a study of cytomegalovirus exposure and HLA in healthy donors. Per germline, CDR1 SEHNR and CDR2 FQNEAQ (reference sequence). Trimming pared 8 bases from V and 4 bases from J, leaving 17 bases between. The CDR3 is 14 residues long. Primers: 60 Vbeta forward and 13 Jbeta reverse. This table comes from immunoSEQ multiplex PCR, and its TCRdb copy is limited to in-frame clones, with some not included. This table holds 220,000 or so clones, roughly 80% found once. This clone was seen more than once but under ten times. The sequence was obtained from a male donor in good health and CMV-seronegative. Sequencing was done on a sample of PBMCs. The chain joins TRBV7-9 to TRBJ1-1; possible D gene TRBD1, 5 bases. CDR3 protein: CASSQLQGITEAFF. The CDR3, as DNA: TGTGCCAGCTCCCAGTTGCAGGGAATCACTGAAGCTTTCTTT.